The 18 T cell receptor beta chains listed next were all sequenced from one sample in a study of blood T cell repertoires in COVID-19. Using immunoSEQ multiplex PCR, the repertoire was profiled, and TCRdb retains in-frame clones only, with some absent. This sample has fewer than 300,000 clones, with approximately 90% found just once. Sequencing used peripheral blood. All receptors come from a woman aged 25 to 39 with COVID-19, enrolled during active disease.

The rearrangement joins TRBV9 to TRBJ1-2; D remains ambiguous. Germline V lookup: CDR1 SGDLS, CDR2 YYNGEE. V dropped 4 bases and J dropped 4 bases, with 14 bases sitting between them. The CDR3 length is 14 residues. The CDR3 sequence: CASSLRLAGYGYTF. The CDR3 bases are TGTGCCAGCAGCCTCCGACTTGCCGGCTATGGCTACACCTTC.

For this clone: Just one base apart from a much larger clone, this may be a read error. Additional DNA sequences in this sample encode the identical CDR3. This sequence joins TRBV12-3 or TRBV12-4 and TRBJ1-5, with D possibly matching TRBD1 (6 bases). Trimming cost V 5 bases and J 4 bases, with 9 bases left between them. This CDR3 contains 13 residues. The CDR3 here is CASSLQGNQPQHF. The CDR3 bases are TGTGCCAGCAGTCTACAGGGTAATCAGCCCCAGCATTTT.

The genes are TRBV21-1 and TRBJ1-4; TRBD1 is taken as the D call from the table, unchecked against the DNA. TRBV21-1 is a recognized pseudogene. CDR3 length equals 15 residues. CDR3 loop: CASSKAGRGNEKLFF. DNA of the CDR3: TGTGCCAGCAGCAAAGCGGGCAGGGGTAATGAAAAACTGTTTTTT.

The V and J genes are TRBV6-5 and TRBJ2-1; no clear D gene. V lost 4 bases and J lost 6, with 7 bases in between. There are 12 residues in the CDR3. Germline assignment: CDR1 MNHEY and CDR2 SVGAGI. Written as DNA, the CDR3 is TGTGCCAGCAGTTCCCCGGTCAATGAGCAGTTCTTC. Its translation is CASSSPVNEQFF.

The CDR3 nucleotides read TGTGCCAGCAGCTTTCGGCCAGGGACAAACACCGGGGAGCTGTTTTTT. Protein: CASSFRPGTNTGELFF. This chain joins TRBV7-2 and TRBJ2-2; possible D gene TRBD1, 6 bases. The germline gives CDR1 SGHTA, CDR2 FQGNSA. The CDR3 totals 16 residues. V was trimmed by 3 bases and J by 2 bases, leaving 13 bases between them.

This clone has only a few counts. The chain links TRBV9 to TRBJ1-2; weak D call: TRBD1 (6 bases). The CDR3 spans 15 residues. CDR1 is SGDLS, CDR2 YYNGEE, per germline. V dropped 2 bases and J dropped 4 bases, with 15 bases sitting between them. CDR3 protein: CASSVWGHASYGYTF. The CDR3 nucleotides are TGTGCCAGCAGCGTGTGGGGGCACGCGAGCTATGGCTACACCTTC.

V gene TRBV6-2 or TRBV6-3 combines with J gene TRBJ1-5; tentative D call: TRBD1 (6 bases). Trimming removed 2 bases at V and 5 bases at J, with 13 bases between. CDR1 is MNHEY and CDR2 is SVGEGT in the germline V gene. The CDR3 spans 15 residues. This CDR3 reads CASSYTSQGDQPQHF. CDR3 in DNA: TGTGCCAGCAGTTACACCTCACAGGGAGATCAGCCCCAGCATTTT.

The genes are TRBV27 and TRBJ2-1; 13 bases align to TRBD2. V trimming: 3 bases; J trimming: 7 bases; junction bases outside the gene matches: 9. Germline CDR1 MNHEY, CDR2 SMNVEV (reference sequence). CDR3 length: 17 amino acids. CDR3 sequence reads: CASSFRGTSGELNEQFF. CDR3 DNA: TGTGCCAGCAGTTTCCGGGGGACTAGCGGGGAGCTAAATGAGCAGTTCTTC.

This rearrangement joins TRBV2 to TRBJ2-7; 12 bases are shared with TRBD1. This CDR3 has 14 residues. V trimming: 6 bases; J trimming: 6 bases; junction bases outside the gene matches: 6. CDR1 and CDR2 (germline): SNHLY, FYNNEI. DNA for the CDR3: TGTGCCAGCAGGGCCGGGACAGGGGGCGGCGAGCAGTACTTC. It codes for CASRAGTGGGEQYF.

The CDR3 protein is CASSQGGVNTEAFF. For the CDR3, the DNA is TGTGCCAGCAGCCAAGGGGGAGTGAACACTGAAGCTTTCTTT. The chain uses TRBV3-1 (or the pseudogene TRBV3-2) and TRBJ1-1; D uncertain. CDR1 is LGHDT and CDR2 is YNNKEL in the germline V gene (reference sequence). Deletions cut 1 base from V and 0 bases from J, with 6 bases between. The CDR3 contains 14 residues.

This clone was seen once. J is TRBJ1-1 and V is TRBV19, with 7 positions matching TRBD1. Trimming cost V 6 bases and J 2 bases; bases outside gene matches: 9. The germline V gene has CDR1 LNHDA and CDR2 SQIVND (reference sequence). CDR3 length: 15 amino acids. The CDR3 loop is CASSFTGTANTEAFF. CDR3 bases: TGTGCCAGTAGCTTTACCGGGACAGCCAACACTGAAGCTTTCTTT. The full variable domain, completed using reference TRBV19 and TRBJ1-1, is DGGITQSPKYLFRKEGQNVTLSCEQNLNHDAMYWYRQDPGQGLRLIYYSQIVNDFQKGDIAEGYSVSREKKESFPLTVTSAQKNPTAFYLCASSFTGTANTEAFFGQGTRLTVV.

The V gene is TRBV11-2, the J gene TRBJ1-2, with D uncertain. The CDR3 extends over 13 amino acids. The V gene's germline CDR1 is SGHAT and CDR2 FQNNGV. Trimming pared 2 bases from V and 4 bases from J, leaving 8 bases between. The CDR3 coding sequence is TGTGCCAGCAGCTTATCGGGGATCTATGGCTACACCTTC. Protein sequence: CASSLSGIYGYTF.

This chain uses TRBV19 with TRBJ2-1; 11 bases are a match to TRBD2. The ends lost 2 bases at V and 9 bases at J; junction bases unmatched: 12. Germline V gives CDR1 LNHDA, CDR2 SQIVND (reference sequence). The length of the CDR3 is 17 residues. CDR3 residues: CASSITWSSGRSSEQFF. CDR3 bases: TGTGCCAGTAGTATAACTTGGTCTAGCGGGAGGTCCTCTGAGCAGTTCTTC.

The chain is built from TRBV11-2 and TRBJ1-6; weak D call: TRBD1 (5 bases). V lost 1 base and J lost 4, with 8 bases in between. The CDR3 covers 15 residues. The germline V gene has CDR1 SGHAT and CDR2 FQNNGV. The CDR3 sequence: CASSLGQPYNSPLHF. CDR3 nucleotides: TGTGCCAGCAGCTTAGGACAGCCATATAATTCACCCCTCCACTTT.

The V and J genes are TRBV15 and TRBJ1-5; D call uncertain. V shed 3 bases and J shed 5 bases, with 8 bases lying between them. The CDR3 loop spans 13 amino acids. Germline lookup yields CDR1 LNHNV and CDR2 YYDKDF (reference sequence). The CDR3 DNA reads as TGTGCCACCAGCAGCTACCCGGATCAGCCCCAGCATTTT. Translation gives CATSSYPDQPQHF.

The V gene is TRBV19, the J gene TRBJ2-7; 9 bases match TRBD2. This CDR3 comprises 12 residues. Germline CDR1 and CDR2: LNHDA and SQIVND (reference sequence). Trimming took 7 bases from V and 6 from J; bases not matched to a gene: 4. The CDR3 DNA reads TGTGCCAGTACCCCAGCGGGAGGCGAGCAGTACTTC. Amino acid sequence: CASTPAGGEQYF. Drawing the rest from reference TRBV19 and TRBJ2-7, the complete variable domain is DGGITQSPKYLFRKEGQNVTLSCEQNLNHDAMYWYRQDPGQGLRLIYYSQIVNDFQKGDIAEGYSVSREKKESFPLTVTSAQKNPTAFYLCASTPAGGEQYFGPGTRLTVT.

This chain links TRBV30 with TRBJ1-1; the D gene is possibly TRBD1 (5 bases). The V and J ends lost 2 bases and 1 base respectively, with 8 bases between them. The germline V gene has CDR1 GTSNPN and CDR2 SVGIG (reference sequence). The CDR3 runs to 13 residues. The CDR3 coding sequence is TGTGCCTGGAGTTGGGGGGAGAACACTGAAGCTTTCTTT. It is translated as CAWSWGENTEAFF.

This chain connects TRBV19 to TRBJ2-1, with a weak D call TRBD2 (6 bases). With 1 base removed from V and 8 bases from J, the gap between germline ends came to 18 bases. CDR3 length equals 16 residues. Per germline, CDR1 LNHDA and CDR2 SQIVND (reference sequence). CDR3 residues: CASSIGGTGLGHEQFF. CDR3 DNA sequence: TGTGCCAGTAGTATAGGGGGCACGGGACTGGGCCATGAGCAGTTCTTC.